A single T cell receptor beta chain is shown here with its context. Its target is not known. This sample was taken from a study of Tregs in tolerant kidney transplant recipients. Using immunoSEQ multiplex PCR, the repertoire was profiled, and TCRdb retains in-frame clones only, with some absent. This table has about 120,000 clones, around nine tenths appearing once. In germline, CDR1 is LNHNV, CDR2 YYDKDF (reference sequence). The CDR3 has 14 amino acids. The germline V and J ends were trimmed by 2 bases and 5 bases, with 12 bases remaining between them. General study points: Few patients were studied, so findings need validation in larger groups.

Thawed PBMCs were FACS-sorted into unstimulated CD4+CD25+CD127- regulatory T cells, CD4+CD25- non-regulatory cells, CD4 and CD8 cells. This sequence was found in a human donor in good health. What was sequenced was CD4+ T cells from blood. V gene TRBV15 combines with J gene TRBJ1-1; no definite D call. The CDR3 DNA reads as TGTGCCACCAGCAGAAAGCAAATTTGGACTGAAGCTTTCTTT. Translating gives CATSRKQIWTEAFF.